The clone carrying this TCR beta chain has just one count. Original methodology: Reference gene primer amplification gave estimated nucleated cell counts. Measured with immunoSEQ multiplex PCR; TCRdb has only the in-frame clones, and not every one. V and J calls and clone size are given by that table; D and trimming were obtained from the DNA. The table lists some 180,000 clones, about 88% of them singletons. The data were taken from a study of blood T cell repertoires in COVID-19. Study as a whole: The recovered donors of Cohort 3 showed two negative PCRs, clearance, or symptom resolution. Sources were T cells, B-cell-depleted T cells, or PBMCs; the material itself was cDNA or gDNA.

CDR3 length: 15 residues. Germline CDR1 is MNHEY and CDR2 is SMNVEV (reference sequence). Trimming cost V 6 bases and J 2 bases, with 13 bases left between them. Participant reports of clinical history set cohort assignment. The gene calls are TRBV27 and TRBJ2-2; a possible D gene is TRBD2 (5 bases). This receptor was identified in a woman aged 40 to 55 in a cohort exposed to, infected with or recovered from COVID-19 (not recorded which). Material: PBMCs or T cells enriched from blood (not recorded which). Here the CDR3 DNA reads TGTGCCAGCAGCTTAGTGTCGGGAAACACCGGGGAGCTGTTTTTT. The encoded protein is CASSLVSGNTGELFF.